A single sample gave rise to the 14 T cell receptor beta chains below, sequenced in a study of tumor-infiltrating lymphocytes in localized non-small cell lung cancer. Clones were sequenced by immunoSEQ multiplex PCR, and TCRdb holds only the in-frame ones, with some missing. The sample consists of about 29,000 clones, 70% to 90% of them appearing once. The sequencing sample was made of lung tumor tissue. These receptors originate from a human donor with non-small cell lung cancer.

The chain has TRBV15 and TRBJ2-2; D is uncertain. There are 14 residues in the CDR3. Trimming removed 5 bases from V and 1 base from J, with 8 bases in between. Germline V lookup: CDR1 LNHNV, CDR2 YYDKDF (reference sequence). The CDR3 here is CATSPRKNTGELFF. The CDR3 coding sequence is TGTGCCACCAGCCCGCGCAAGAACACCGGGGAGCTGTTTTTT.

This chain uses TRBV5-6 with TRBJ1-6; no reliable D call. V was shortened by 1 base and J by 6 bases, with 17 bases between the two germline ends. Germline V gene lookup returns CDR1 SGHDT and CDR2 YYEEEE. CDR3 size: 17 residues. The CDR3: CASSLYGQSQLNSPLHF. CDR3 in DNA: TGTGCCAGCAGCTTGTATGGTCAGTCACAGCTTAATTCACCCCTCCACTTT.

This chain links TRBV6-1 with TRBJ2-7; weak D call: TRBD1 (7 bases). This CDR3 has 14 residues. V was cut by 7 bases and J by 2 bases, with 15 bases left in between. The V gene's germline CDR1 is MNHNS and CDR2 SASEGT. The CDR3 reads CASTWAGQTYEQYF. The CDR3 DNA reads as TGTGCCAGCACGTGGGCGGGACAGACCTACGAGCAGTACTTC.

V is TRBV25-1 and J is TRBJ2-2; the match to TRBD2 covers 14 bases. Germline V CDR1 and CDR2: MGHDK, SYGVNS. The CDR3 is 18 amino acids. J gave up 5 bases and V 1 base, and 6 bases lay outside the gene matches. The CDR3 DNA reads as TGTGCCAGCAGTGAATCGACTAGCGGGGGGGAAATAACCGGGGAGCTGTTTTTT. It translates to CASSESTSGGEITGELFF.

V is TRBV5-6 and J is TRBJ2-1, with D perhaps matching TRBD1 (5 bases). Trimming removed 0 bases at V and 1 base at J, with 11 bases between. This CDR3 is built from 16 residues. In germline, CDR1 is SGHDT, CDR2 YYEEEE. CDR3 sequence: CASSLVLGVSYNEQFF. As DNA, the CDR3 is TGTGCCAGCAGCTTGGTGTTAGGGGTTTCCTACAATGAGCAGTTCTTC.

The chain recombines TRBV15 with TRBJ2-7; 9 bases agree with TRBD1. From germline, CDR1 is LNHNV and CDR2 YYDKDF (reference sequence). The length of the CDR3 is 15 residues. After removal of 0 bases from V and 3 bases from J, the junction contained 3 bases not matched to a gene. CDR3 in DNA: TGTGCCACCAGCAGAGAAGGGACAGGGAGCTACGAGCAGTACTTC. Its protein product is CATSREGTGSYEQYF.

This clone was detected only once. The chain recombines TRBV15 with TRBJ2-2; D possibly uses TRBD1 or TRBD2 (5 bases each). CDR3 size: 16 residues. The ends were cut back, 0 bases at V and 6 bases at J, with 14 bases in the middle. Germline V gene sequence: CDR1 LNHNV, CDR2 YYDKDF (reference sequence). The CDR3 DNA sequence: TGTGCCACCAGCAGAGATCCCCAGGGAGCGGCCGGGGAGCTGTTTTTT. Protein product: CATSRDPQGAAGELFF.

The V gene is TRBV9, the J gene TRBJ2-5; D possibly uses TRBD1 or TRBD2 (5 bases each). Germline-derived CDR1 and CDR2 are SGDLS and YYNGEE. The CDR3 is made up of 17 amino acids. V gave up 0 bases and J gave up 1 base, with 16 bases separating them. The CDR3 DNA sequence: TGTGCCAGCAGCGTAGGAGCCTACCGGGACCCCCAAGAGACCCAGTACTTC. Its protein product is CASSVGAYRDPQETQYF.

This clone occurred once. The rearrangement joins TRBV15 to TRBJ2-3; 9 bases align to TRBD1. Trimming took 2 bases from V and 2 from J; bases not matched to a gene: 8. The germline CDR1 and CDR2 sequences are LNHNV and YYDKDF (reference sequence). There are 17 residues in the CDR3. The CDR3 reads CATSRRGQGLITDTQYF. CDR3 nucleotides: TGTGCCACCAGCAGACGGGGACAGGGCCTCATCACAGATACGCAGTATTTT.

This clone is classed as medium-sized. The rearrangement links TRBV11-2 to TRBJ1-6; D remains ambiguous. The V end lost 5 bases, the J end lost 6 bases, and 11 bases lay between the germline ends. The CDR3 is 14 residues long. The germline gives CDR1 SGHAT, CDR2 FQNNGV. The CDR3 reads CASSIDISNSPLHF. The CDR3 nucleotides read TGTGCCAGCAGCATTGACATATCTAATTCACCCCTCCACTTT.

DNA for the CDR3: TGTGCCAGCAGTGAGGCTTACACAGATACGCAGTATTTT. This codes for CASSEAYTDTQYF. The chain links TRBV6-1 to TRBJ2-3; D unresolved. Germline V gene data show CDR1 as MNHNS and CDR2 as SASEGT. V was shortened by 3 bases and J by 2 bases, with 6 bases between the two germline ends. The length of the CDR3 is 13 residues.

This clone was picked up one time. The chain recombines TRBV7-2 with TRBJ2-1; 10 bases map to TRBD2. CDR1 and CDR2 from the germline V gene are SGHTA and FQGNSA. The CDR3 covers 15 residues. With 1 base clipped from V and 5 bases from J, the junction kept 2 bases outside the gene matches. The CDR3 coding sequence is TGTGCCAGCAGCTTAGAAGCGGGGGGGCACAATGAGCAGTTCTTC. Protein product: CASSLEAGGHNEQFF.

The count of this clone is one. This sequence joins TRBV27 and TRBJ1-2; D unresolved. Germline CDR1 is MNHEY and CDR2 is SMNVEV (reference sequence). With 3 bases removed from V and 3 bases from J, the gap between germline ends came to 8 bases. The CDR3 has 13 residues. Here the CDR3 DNA reads TGTGCCAGCAGTTTTAACGGCGACTATGGCTACACCTTC. Amino acid sequence: CASSFNGDYGYTF.

This rearrangement joins TRBV7-9 to TRBJ2-1; D tentatively fits TRBD1 or TRBD2 (5 bases each). Trimming left V 4 bases short and J 9 bases short, with 16 bases between. The length of the CDR3 is 14 residues. In germline, CDR1 is SEHNR, CDR2 FQNEAQ (reference sequence). The CDR3 sequence: CASSSIGDGGEQFF. The CDR3 DNA reads TGTGCCAGCAGCTCAATCGGGGATGGGGGTGAGCAGTTCTTC.